These 30 T cell receptor beta chains originate from one sample sequenced in a study of human T cells and chemical hapten exposure. Documented time point: pre-sensitization, week 0. Treatment indicated: therapeutic diphenylcyclopropenone sensitization with weekly scalp DPC. Using its own MiXCR run on the RACE reads, TCRdb lists one record per CDR3 protein. Of a few hundred thousand distinct CDR3 sequences listed, around 5.5% are singletons. The source material was whole blood, sampled in connection with sensitization to the hapten diphenylcyclopropenone (DPC). The origin of the receptors is a woman aged 18-29 years with alopecia areata. Some clones in this sample may be carry-over from other donors' samples.

The table lists this clonotype with many counts. The chain links TRBV6-5 to TRBJ2-5, with no clear D. V was pared by 0 bases and J by 5 bases, with 13 bases between. This CDR3 is 15 amino acids long. CDR1 is MNHEY, CDR2 SVGAGI, per germline. CDR3 protein: CASSYSTPALETQYF. In DNA form, the CDR3 reads TGTGCCAGCAGTTACTCGACACCAGCCCTGGAGACCCAGTACTTC.

V is TRBV7-2 and J is TRBJ2-5; 7 nucleotides align to TRBD2. Germline V gives CDR1 SGHTA, CDR2 FQGNSA. V lost 2 bases to trimming and J lost 8 bases; unmatched junction nucleotides: 5. The CDR3 runs to 13 residues. CDR3: CASSLNREGTQYF. The CDR3 DNA reads TGTGCCAGCAGCTTAAATAGGGAGGGAACCCAGTACTTC.

This clonotype was counted many times. The chain employs TRBV7-9 and TRBJ1-6; D not certain. The V end was cut by 5 bases, the J end by 0 bases, with 17 bases between. The germline V gene has CDR1 SEHNR and CDR2 FQNEAQ (reference sequence). This CDR3 comprises 18 residues. CDR3 protein: CASSDDTRRSSYNSPLHF. CDR3 nucleotide sequence: TGTGCCAGCAGCGATGACACCCGTAGGAGCTCCTATAATTCACCCCTCCACTTT.

This clonotype has more than one count but fewer than ten. The chain joins TRBV7-9 to TRBJ1-1; a possible D gene is TRBD1 (5 bases). The V end lost 4 bases, the J end lost 1 base, and 16 bases lay between the germline ends. Germline CDR1 is SEHNR and CDR2 is FQNEAQ (reference sequence). The length of the CDR3 is 16 residues. The CDR3 DNA is TGTGCCAGCAGCTCATCAGGGACGGGGTCGAACACTGAAGCTTTCTTT. This codes for CASSSSGTGSNTEAFF.

This chain links TRBV2 with TRBJ1-1; unclear D gene. Germline-derived CDR1 and CDR2 are SNHLY and FYNNEI. This CDR3 is 15 amino acids long. The ends were cut back, 3 bases at V and 1 base at J, with 12 bases in the middle. The CDR3 DNA reads as TGTGCCAGCAGTGAGTCTTGGCAGGCGAACACTGAAGCTTTCTTT. Amino acid sequence: CASSESWQANTEAFF. The whole variable domain, filled in from reference TRBV2 and TRBJ1-1, reads EPEVTQTPSHQVTQMGQEVILRCVPISNHLYFYWYRQILGQKVEFLVSFYNNEISEKSEIFDDQFSVERPDGSNFTLKIRSTKLEDSAMYFCASSESWQANTEAFFGQGTRLTVV.

V gene TRBV12-3 or TRBV12-4 combines with J gene TRBJ1-5, with D possibly TRBD1 on 6 matching bases. CDR3 length equals 17 residues. The germline V and J ends were trimmed by 0 bases and 7 bases, with 19 bases remaining between them. CDR3 DNA: TGTGCCAGCAGTTTAGCGGTGTCAGGGACAAAATTGCAGCCCCAGCATTTT. Its protein is CASSLAVSGTKLQPQHF.

At least ten counts were recorded for this clonotype. This chain connects TRBV20-1 to TRBJ2-1, with a possible D match to TRBD2 (6 bases). The CDR3 has 15 residues. Germline values: CDR1 DFQATT, CDR2 SNEGSKA (reference sequence). Trimming cost V 2 bases and J 2 bases, with 13 bases left between them. As DNA, the CDR3 is TGCAGTGCTAGAAGCAACGCGGGGACCTACAATGAGCAGTTCTTC. The encoded protein is CSARSNAGTYNEQFF.

This clonotype was counted between two and nine times. The chain uses TRBV10-3 and TRBJ2-7; the match to TRBD1 covers 10 bases. J gave up 4 bases and V 8 bases, and 8 bases lay outside the gene matches. The CDR3 consists of 14 residues. Germline V gives CDR1 ENHRY, CDR2 SYGVKD. CDR3 coding DNA: TGTGCCATCGGAAACCCGGGACAGGGGTACGAGCAGTACTTC. Protein sequence: CAIGNPGQGYEQYF.

The chain combines TRBV5-4 with TRBJ2-1; D may be TRBD1 (7 bases). Trimming stripped 0 bases from V and 10 bases from J, with 14 bases between. Per the germline V gene, CDR1 is SGHNT and CDR2 is YYREEE (reference sequence). The CDR3 is made up of 14 amino acids. The CDR3 DNA reads TGTGCCAGCAGCTTGGATCAGGGGGGTCGGGAGCAGTTCTTC. It codes for CASSLDQGGREQFF.

This clonotype was seen a handful of times. CDR3 in DNA: TGTGCCAGCAGTAATCTGGTCGGAGAGACCCAGTACTTC. Translated: CASSNLVGETQYF. V is TRBV12-3 or TRBV12-4 and J is TRBJ2-5; no reliable D call. V gave up 5 bases and J gave up 4 bases, with 11 bases separating them. This CDR3 is 13 amino acids long.

V gene TRBV10-3 combines with J gene TRBJ1-1; 7 bases agree with TRBD1. Germline CDR1 reads ENHRY; CDR2 reads SYGVKD. The CDR3 totals 15 residues. V gave up 0 bases and J gave up 1 base; unmatched junction bases: 2. The CDR3 DNA is TGTGCCATCAGTGAGTCGAACAGGGGGAACACTGAAGCTTTCTTT. Its protein product is CAISESNRGNTEAFF.

This clonotype turned up a few times. The chain combines TRBV20-1 with TRBJ1-1; 8 bases are a match to TRBD1. Trimming cost V 2 bases and J 5 bases; bases outside gene matches: 7. CDR3 length: 14 residues. Germline loops: CDR1 DFQATT, CDR2 SNEGSKA (reference sequence). The CDR3 sequence is CSARSRTGQTEAFF. In nucleotides, the CDR3 is TGCAGTGCTAGATCCCGGACAGGGCAAACTGAAGCTTTCTTT.

The J gene is TRBJ1-5, the V gene TRBV20-1; D possibly corresponds to TRBD1 (5 bases). This CDR3 is built from 14 residues. Germline loops: CDR1 DFQATT, CDR2 SNEGSKA (reference sequence). The V end lost 3 bases, the J end lost 1 base, and 10 bases lay between the germline ends. CDR3 sequence reads: CSARSGPSNQPQHF. In DNA form, the CDR3 reads TGCAGTGCTAGGTCAGGGCCGAGCAATCAGCCCCAGCATTTT.

This clonotype was observed many times. The chain combines TRBV6-6 with TRBJ1-1; perhaps TRBD1 as D (5 bases). The CDR3 spans 10 residues. V lost 11 bases, J lost 5 bases, and 9 bases lay in between. Germline-derived CDR1 and CDR2 are MNHNY and SVGAGI (reference sequence). CDR3 nucleotide sequence: TGTGCCTGCGGGGCAACTGAAGCTTTCTTT. It encodes CACGATEAFF.

The chain is built from TRBV2 and TRBJ2-1; D is unclear. Trimming cost V 4 bases and J 8 bases, with 6 bases left between them. The CDR3 has 11 residues. From germline, CDR1 is SNHLY and CDR2 FYNNEI. The CDR3 nucleotides are TGTGCCAGCAGTGTATTTCATGAGCAGTTCTTC. Its translation: CASSVFHEQFF.

This clonotype appeared many times. The gene calls are TRBV6-2 or TRBV6-3 and TRBJ1-2; D uncertain. The germline V gene encodes CDR1 MNHEY and CDR2 SVGEGT. The length of the CDR3 is 12 residues. V lost 5 bases to trimming and J lost 7 bases, with 11 bases between them. DNA of the CDR3: TGTGCCAGCAGTGTTGGGTTTCGTGGCTACACCTTC. It translates to CASSVGFRGYTF.

This clonotype was detected many times. The chain employs TRBV6-2 or TRBV6-3 and TRBJ1-1; D not resolved. CDR1 and CDR2 from the germline V gene are MNHEY and SVGEGT. The V end lost 0 bases, the J end lost 0 bases, and 2 bases lay between the germline ends. The CDR3 runs to 13 residues. CDR3 residues: CASSYSVNTEAFF. CDR3 in DNA: TGTGCCAGCAGTTACTCAGTGAACACTGAAGCTTTCTTT.

The chain recombines TRBV5-1 with TRBJ1-4; 7 bases line up with TRBD1. J was trimmed by 10 bases and V by 3 bases; bases with no gene match: 9. Germline loops: CDR1 SGHRS, CDR2 YFSETQ. This CDR3 has 14 residues. The CDR3 sequence is CASSSGQNRGKLFF. The CDR3 coding sequence is TGCGCCAGCAGCTCCGGACAAAACAGGGGAAAACTGTTTTTT.

This clonotype was seen a handful of times. V usage is TRBV29-1 and J usage is TRBJ1-1; no reliable D call. The length of the CDR3 is 15 residues. The germline V gene encodes CDR1 SQVTM and CDR2 ANQGSEA. V lost 6 bases and J 0 bases, leaving 17 bases between the germline ends. The DNA of the CDR3 is TGCAGCGTCCTAGACCGGGTACTAATGAACACTGAAGCTTTCTTT. Amino acids: CSVLDRVLMNTEAFF.

This clonotype was detected a few times. The chain couples TRBV6-5 to TRBJ2-5; perhaps TRBD2 as D (6 bases). This CDR3 contains 13 residues. The germline V and J ends were trimmed by 5 bases and 9 bases, with 16 bases remaining between them. Germline V lookup: CDR1 MNHEY, CDR2 SVGAGI. The CDR3 DNA reads as TGTGCCAGCAGTCCGCCGGGGGTTAGGGCCCAGTACTTC. It translates to CASSPPGVRAQYF.

The chain couples TRBV27 to TRBJ1-6; perhaps TRBD1 as D (5 bases). Trimming took 2 bases from V and 5 from J, leaving 10 bases between them. The germline gives CDR1 MNHEY, CDR2 SMNVEV (reference sequence). The CDR3 has 15 residues. The CDR3 nucleotides read TGTGCCAGCAGTTTAAAAGGACATAATAATTCACCCCTCCACTTT. It specifies CASSLKGHNNSPLHF.

This clonotype was seen more than once but under ten times. The J gene is TRBJ2-3, the V gene TRBV6-2 or TRBV6-3; weak D call: TRBD2 (7 bases). V lost 4 bases and J lost 3, with 17 bases in between. The CDR3 is made up of 16 amino acids. CDR1 MNHEY and CDR2 SVGEGT come from the germline V gene. In DNA, the CDR3 is TGTGCCAGCAGTTCTTGGGGGCGGGGGCTTACAGATACGCAGTATTTT. Amino acids: CASSSWGRGLTDTQYF.

The table lists this clonotype with many counts. The chain joins TRBV6-2 or TRBV6-3 to TRBJ1-5, with 9 bases fitting TRBD1. Trimming at V came to 2 bases and at J to 10 bases, leaving 6 bases not matched to a gene. The germline V gene has CDR1 MNHEY and CDR2 SVGEGT. The CDR3 is 14 amino acids. CDR3 coding DNA: TGTGCCAGCAGTTACCGGGACAGGGAAGACCCCCAGCATTTT. It yields the protein CASSYRDREDPQHF.

This clonotype was seen ten or more times. V and J are TRBV5-1 and TRBJ2-3; D is ambiguous. Germline assignment: CDR1 SGHRS and CDR2 YFSETQ. This CDR3 has 15 amino acids. The V end was cut by 2 bases, the J end by 0 bases, with 10 bases between. The CDR3 loop is CASSFRQFSTDTQYF. CDR3 bases: TGCGCCAGCAGCTTCAGGCAGTTTAGCACAGATACGCAGTATTTT.

The J gene is TRBJ1-2, the V gene TRBV20-1, with 8 bases that match TRBD1. The trim removed 5 bases at V and 4 bases at J, leaving 6 bases unmatched. CDR1 and CDR2 from the germline V gene are DFQATT and SNEGSKA (reference sequence). This CDR3 comprises 13 residues. The CDR3, as DNA: TGCAGTGCTCAACTCGGGACAGGCTATGGCTACACCTTC. It specifies CSAQLGTGYGYTF.

The V and J genes are TRBV7-9 and TRBJ2-7, with a possible D match to TRBD1 (6 bases). This CDR3 is 13 amino acids long. The germline gives CDR1 SEHNR, CDR2 FQNEAQ (reference sequence). Trimming pared 2 bases from V and 2 bases from J, leaving 7 bases between. Here the CDR3 DNA reads TGTGCCAGCAGCTTACGGACAGCCTACGAGCAGTACTTC. This sequence encodes CASSLRTAYEQYF.

This clonotype was detected a few times. The chain couples TRBV6-2 or TRBV6-3 to TRBJ1-1; D is possibly TRBD1 (5 bases). V was clipped by 6 bases and J by 2 bases, with 13 bases between them. This CDR3 comprises 14 residues. CDR1 and CDR2 from the germline V gene are MNHEY and SVGEGT. Here the CDR3 DNA reads TGTGCCAGCAGGCCGGGACGGCGAAACACTGAAGCTTTCTTT. Protein product: CASRPGRRNTEAFF.

This clonotype appeared many times. This sequence joins TRBV20-1 and TRBJ1-2; the match to TRBD1 covers 9 bases. Germline CDR1 is DFQATT and CDR2 is SNEGSKA (reference sequence). There are 12 residues in the CDR3. J gave up 4 bases and V 6 bases, and 3 bases lay outside the gene matches. CDR3 sequence: CSARDRAYGYTF. The CDR3 DNA sequence: TGCAGTGCCCGGGACAGGGCCTATGGCTACACCTTC.

V and J are TRBV6-6 and TRBJ2-3; no firm D call. Germline loops: CDR1 MNHNY, CDR2 SVGAGI (reference sequence). There are 12 residues in the CDR3. Trimming took 6 bases from V and 4 from J, leaving 8 bases between them. DNA for the CDR3: TGTGCCAGCAGCAACGTGGCAGATACGCAGTATTTT. This sequence encodes CASSNVADTQYF.

This clonotype was seen repeatedly, ten times or more. This chain uses TRBV6-6 with TRBJ1-2, with D possibly matching TRBD1 (6 bases). Trimming stripped 4 bases from V and 3 bases from J, with 12 bases between. This CDR3 has 14 residues. Looked up from germline, CDR1 is MNHNY and CDR2 is SVGAGI (reference sequence). CDR3 sequence reads: CASSSTTGDYGYTF. The CDR3 nucleotides read TGTGCCAGCAGTTCTACGACAGGAGACTATGGCTACACCTTC.